These T cell receptor beta chains were read from a single sample in a study of T cells after yellow fever vaccination. Each CDR3 protein is one row after TCRdb ran MiXCR on the 5' RACE reads. The sample lists 340,000 or so distinct CDR3 sequences; 12% were seen once. Material: CD4+ T cells sorted from PBMCs, obtained 15 days after the yellow fever booster vaccination. The receptors were sampled from a man younger than 30 who received the YFV17D yellow fever vaccine. Both conserved end residues are part of each CDR3.

>TRBJ1-2|TRBV7-2
CASSLAAGRNYGYTF
>TRBJ2-2|TRBV20-1
CSARNQNTGELFF
>TRBJ1-6|TRBV20-1
CSARDVEGASPLHF
>TRBJ2-3|TRBV29-1
CSAGQVGRGMQYF
>TRBJ1-5|TRBV7-2
CASSGDTQPQHF
>TRBJ1-2|TRBV5-1
CASSWIPGQGNGYTF
>TRBJ1-2|TRBV20-1
CSASSRGTGYTF
>TRBJ2-1|TRBV7-8
CASSQGLAGGHSYNEQFF
>TRBJ2-7|TRBV7-9
CASSFGTSGRREQYF
>TRBJ2-2|TRBV3-1
CASSQGGQLHTGELFF
>TRBJ2-7|TRBV3-1
CASSRGHDYEQYF
>TRBJ1-5|TRBV7-3
CASSLPRGSSQPQHF
>TRBJ1-4|TRBV10-3
CAIRGGDGEKLFF
>TRBJ2-1|TRBV11-1
CASSLEAGAENEQFF
>TRBJ2-7|TRBV7-2
CASSPGRSRISYEQYF
>TRBJ1-4|TRBV6-2/TRBV6-3
CASTTVTANEKLFF
>TRBJ1-5|TRBV6-1
CASSELGGNQPQHF
>TRBJ1-2|TRBV2
CARGQGFDGYTF
>TRBJ1-1|TRBV6-2/TRBV6-3
CASSRKDRLGTEAFF
>TRBJ1-1|TRBV5-5
CASGLSLEGLNTEAFF
>TRBJ2-1|TRBV20-1
CSAPTSGDEQFF
>TRBJ1-5|TRBV2
CASSGQGLNNQPQHF
>TRBJ2-1|TRBV6-2/TRBV6-3
CASSNSGTSRSYNEQFF
>TRBJ2-7|TRBV7-2
CASSFGTGGKQYF
>TRBJ2-5|TRBV20-1
CSASGSRDLQETQYF
>TRBJ1-6|TRBV6-5
CASSYPGTGTPLHF
>TRBJ1-1|TRBV9
CASTSSPNTEAFF
>TRBJ1-5|TRBV20-1
CSARDARQFNQPQHF
>TRBJ1-5|TRBV11-2
CASSLGRGGHGQPQHF
>TRBJ1-3|TRBV9
CASSVSGNTIYF
>TRBJ1-2|TRBV5-8
CASSPQMGYGYTF
>TRBJ2-6|TRBV29-1
CSVDGGPGANVLTF
>TRBJ1-6|TRBV21-1
CASSNWGAGNSPLHF